This TCR beta chain was sequenced during a study of T cell responses to AZD1222 COVID-19 vaccine. Study-wide context: Second-dose timings of about 4 or about 12 weeks were pooled.

Libraries were prepared by immunoSEQ multiplex PCR; TCRdb keeps only in-frame clonotypes and omits some of them. The sample yields 25,000 to 35,000 clones, approximately 90% seen once. This specimen consisted of peripheral blood, obtained on day 0 of AZD1222 vaccination. This receptor was identified in an adult in good health.

In DNA, the CDR3 is TGTGCCAGCACCGACAGGTGGAGGGATGGCTACACCTTC. This gives the protein CASTDRWRDGYTF. This chain links TRBV11-2 with TRBJ1-2, with D possibly TRBD1 on 6 matching bases. V lost 7 bases and J 6 bases, leaving 15 bases between the germline ends. Germline CDR1 and CDR2: SGHAT and FQNNGV. CDR3 length equals 13 residues.